The 9 T cell receptor beta chains below all came from one sample that was sequenced in a study of blood T cells in healthy people across ages. The authors ran a second PCR of roughly 6 to 11 cycles using a sample-barcoded 5' primer and a J-beta primer mix. TCRdb redid the calling of the 5' RACE reads with MiXCR, one entry per CDR3 protein. The data hold 1.5 million or so distinct CDR3 sequences, with approximately 42% observed a single time. The specimen sequenced was blood. The source of these receptors is a woman aged 18-29 years in good health.

This chain connects TRBV5-1 to TRBJ2-3; 7 bases fit TRBD2. Per germline, CDR1 SGHRS and CDR2 YFSETQ. There are 15 residues in the CDR3. V lost 3 bases, J lost 2 bases, and 6 bases stayed unmatched. The CDR3 spells CASSSTGGHTDTQYF. Written as DNA, the CDR3 is TGCGCCAGCAGCTCAACGGGGGGTCACACAGATACGCAGTATTTT.

As to this clonotype: Mismatch with germline at one junction end may stem from a read error. The rearrangement joins TRBV7-3 to TRBJ2-1; D is uncertain. The CDR3 is made up of 13 amino acids. Germline V CDR1 and CDR2: SGHTA, FQGTGA. CDR3 DNA sequence: TGTGCCAGCAGCTTAAATTTTTACAGTGAGCAGTTCTTC. Protein product: CASSLNFYSEQFF.

This clonotype has a handful of counts. The chain uses TRBV4-3 and TRBJ2-1, with D maybe TRBD2 (6 bases). The CDR3 spans 16 residues. With 0 bases removed from V and 0 bases from J, the gap between germline ends came to 9 bases. The germline CDR1 and CDR2 sequences are LGHNA and YSLEER. CDR3 sequence (DNA): TGCGCCAGCAGCCAAGAACTAGCCCGCTCCTACAATGAGCAGTTCTTC. Translation gives CASSQELARSYNEQFF.

This clonotype was counted at least ten times. The chain carries TRBV29-1 and TRBJ2-3; D is unclear. The V gene's germline CDR1 is SQVTM and CDR2 ANQGSEA. There are 13 residues in the CDR3. Trimming cost V 2 bases and J 2 bases, with 8 bases left between them. DNA of the CDR3: TGCAGCGTTGAAAGGGTTCTCACAGATACGCAGTATTTT. This codes for CSVERVLTDTQYF.

For this clonotype: A junction end diverges from the germline sequence, so it may reflect a read error. The rearrangement links TRBV18 to TRBJ1-1; 10 nucleotides agree with TRBD1. This CDR3 has 14 residues. CDR1 is KGHSH, CDR2 LQKENI, per germline. The CDR3 spells CASSGQGVNTEAFF. The CDR3, as DNA: TGCGCCAGCAGCGGACAGGGGGTGAACACTGAAGCTTTCTTT.

The chain couples TRBV4-3 to TRBJ2-7; a possible D gene is TRBD1 (5 bases). The germline V gene encodes CDR1 LGHNA and CDR2 YSLEER. The V gene lost 2 bases and the J gene lost 2 bases, with 13 bases spanning the gap. This CDR3 is 15 amino acids long. The chain's CDR3 is CASSQSYRKPYEQYF. CDR3 in DNA: TGCGCCAGCAGCCAAAGCTACAGGAAGCCCTACGAGCAGTACTTC.

There are a few counts of this clonotype. The chain is built from TRBV7-9 and TRBJ2-3; D not resolved. CDR3 size: 14 residues. With 5 bases removed from V and 6 bases from J, the gap between germline ends came to 15 bases. CDR1 SEHNR and CDR2 FQNEAQ come from the germline V gene (reference sequence). The CDR3 protein is CASSPPVSFDTQYF. DNA for the CDR3: TGTGCCAGCAGCCCGCCGGTTTCCTTCGATACGCAGTATTTT.

The chain carries TRBV20-1 and TRBJ2-3, with unresolved D. Germline V gene sequence: CDR1 DFQATT, CDR2 SNEGSKA (reference sequence). CDR3 length: 11 amino acids. Trimming cost V 5 bases and J 2 bases, with 5 bases left between them. The CDR3 spells CSAGVTDTQYF. In DNA, the CDR3 is TGCAGTGCTGGGGTCACAGATACGCAGTATTTT.

In the case of this clonotype: A clone one base away is much larger, so this may be a read error. The chain uses TRBV30 and TRBJ1-1; 10 bases are a match to TRBD1. The V gene's germline CDR1 is GTSNPN and CDR2 SVGIG (reference sequence). This CDR3 spans 15 amino acids. The CDR3 loop is CVWKRDRGLSTEAFF. CDR3 coding DNA: TGTGTCTGGAAGAGGGACAGGGGTCTGAGCACTGAAGCTTTCTTT.